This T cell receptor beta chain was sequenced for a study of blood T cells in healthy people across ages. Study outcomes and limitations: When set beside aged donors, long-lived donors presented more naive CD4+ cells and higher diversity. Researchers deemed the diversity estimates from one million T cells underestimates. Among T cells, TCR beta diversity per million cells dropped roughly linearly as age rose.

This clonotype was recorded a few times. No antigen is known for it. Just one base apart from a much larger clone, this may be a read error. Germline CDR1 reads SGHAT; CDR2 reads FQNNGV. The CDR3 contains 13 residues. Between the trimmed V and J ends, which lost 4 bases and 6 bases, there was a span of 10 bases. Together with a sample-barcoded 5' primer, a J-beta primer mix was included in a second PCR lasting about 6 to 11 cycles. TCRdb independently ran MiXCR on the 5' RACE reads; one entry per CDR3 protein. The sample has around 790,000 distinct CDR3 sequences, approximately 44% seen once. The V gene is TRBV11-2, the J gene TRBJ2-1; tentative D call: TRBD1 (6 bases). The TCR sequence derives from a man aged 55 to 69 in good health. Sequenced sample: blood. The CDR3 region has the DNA TGTGCCAGCAGCTGGGGGCAAATCAATGAGCAGTTCTTC. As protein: CASSWGQINEQFF.